Presented here are 18 T cell receptor beta chains from one specimen sequenced in a study of cytomegalovirus exposure and HLA in healthy donors. It was with 60 Vbeta and 13 Jbeta primers that the PCR ran. Data came from immunoSEQ multiplex PCR; TCRdb stores just in-frame clones and leaves some out. The table lists fewer than 150,000 clones, roughly 70% of them singletons. Sequencing used PBMCs. These receptors were taken from a woman aged 40 to 50 in good health and CMV-seropositive.

This chain joins TRBV7-8 and TRBJ2-7; tentative D call: TRBD1 (6 bases). Trimming removed 2 bases at V and 5 bases at J, with 13 bases between. The germline V gene has CDR1 SGHVS and CDR2 FQNEAQ. The CDR3 spans 14 residues. CDR3: CASSLTAGVHEQYF. CDR3 DNA: TGTGCCAGCAGCTTAACCGCAGGGGTCCACGAGCAGTACTTC.

This chain uses TRBV4-1 with TRBJ2-1; no reliable D call. The CDR3 runs 15 residues. Trimming took 0 bases from V and 4 from J, leaving 10 bases between them. CDR1 is MGHRA and CDR2 is YSYEKL in the germline V gene. The CDR3 nucleotides are TGCGCCAGCAGCCAAGAGGATACAGAATACAATGAGCAGTTCTTC. Amino acid sequence: CASSQEDTEYNEQFF.

The chain has TRBV5-4 and TRBJ2-3; D may be TRBD2 (5 bases). Germline CDR1 reads SGHNT; CDR2 reads YYREEE (reference sequence). This CDR3 region has 13 residues. V was cut by 0 bases and J by 3 bases, with 5 bases left in between. The CDR3 bases are TGTGCCAGCAGCTTGGCGGGGACAGATACGCAGTATTTT. Protein sequence: CASSLAGTDTQYF.

This clone was observed once. The chain uses TRBV29-1 and TRBJ1-1, with 7 bases identical to TRBD1. This CDR3 contains 17 residues. V shed 6 bases, J shed 0 bases, and the junction held 16 bases outside the gene matches. The germline V gene has CDR1 SQVTM and CDR2 ANQGSEA. This CDR3 is CSVTSSGGSSLNTEAFF. In nucleotides, the CDR3 is TGCAGCGTCACGTCGTCAGGGGGAAGTTCGTTGAACACTGAAGCTTTCTTT. Variable domain in full (rest from reference TRBV29-1 and TRBJ1-1): SAVISQKPSRDICQRGTSLTIQCQVDSQVTMMFWYRQQPGQSLTLIATANQGSEATYESGFVIDKFPISRPNLTFSTLTVSNMSPEDSSIYLCSVTSSGGSSLNTEAFFGQGTRLTVV.

CDR3 protein: CSGQREEYNEQFF. DNA of the CDR3: TGCAGCGGACAGCGGGAGGAGTACAATGAGCAGTTCTTC. The chain recombines TRBV29-1 with TRBJ2-1, with TRBD2 matching 9 bases. Trimming took 7 bases from V and 4 from J; bases not matched to a gene: 5. This CDR3 has 13 residues. Germline V lookup: CDR1 SQVTM, CDR2 ANQGSEA.

V usage is TRBV27 and J usage is TRBJ2-2; D remains ambiguous. From germline, CDR1 is MNHEY and CDR2 SMNVEV (reference sequence). Trimming removed 5 bases from V and 6 bases from J, with 10 bases in between. The CDR3 has 13 amino acids. The CDR3 protein is CASSPTTSGELFF. The CDR3 coding sequence is TGTGCCAGCAGTCCCACCACATCCGGGGAGCTGTTTTTT.

The rearrangement uses TRBV5-4 and TRBJ1-2, with D perhaps matching TRBD1 (6 bases). Germline loops: CDR1 SGHNT, CDR2 YYREEE (reference sequence). The V gene lost 0 bases and the J gene lost 5 bases, with 14 bases spanning the gap. The CDR3 is 15 residues long. CDR3 protein: CASSLDGQGWYGYTF. The CDR3 bases are TGTGCCAGCAGCTTGGATGGTCAGGGGTGGTATGGCTACACCTTC.

The sample holds a few counts of this clone. This chain uses TRBV7-3 with TRBJ2-2; 7 bases map to TRBD1. The CDR3 has 21 amino acids. V shed 4 bases and J 2 bases; nucleotides not matched to a gene: 22. CDR1 and CDR2 (germline): SGHTA, FQGTGA. This chain's CDR3 is CASSSYPEKRPGQKNTGELFF. The DNA for the CDR3 is TGTGCCAGCAGCTCCTACCCCGAAAAAAGACCGGGACAGAAAAACACCGGGGAGCTGTTTTTT.

The rearrangement joins TRBV7-3 to TRBJ1-1; TRBD1 matches 9 bases. With 1 base clipped from V and 0 bases from J, the junction kept 15 bases outside the gene matches. Germline lookup yields CDR1 SGHTA and CDR2 FQGTGA. The CDR3 has 20 amino acids. The CDR3 sequence: CASSLKGPGTGIFMNTEAFF. The CDR3 nucleotides read TGTGCCAGCAGCTTAAAGGGACCCGGGACAGGGATCTTCATGAACACTGAAGCTTTCTTT.

The chain has TRBV7-6 and TRBJ2-1, with 7 nucleotides matching TRBD1. CDR1 SGHVS and CDR2 FNYEAQ come from the germline V gene. The ends lost 5 bases at V and 9 bases at J; junction bases unmatched: 10. This CDR3 has 14 amino acids. In DNA, the CDR3 is TGTGCCAGCAGCCCTAACGACAGGGTAGGTGAGCAGTTCTTC. Translating it yields CASSPNDRVGEQFF.

As for this clone: One end of the junction fails to match germline, which may point to a read error. V gene TRBV9 combines with J gene TRBJ2-1; weak D call: TRBD2 (9 bases). Germline V gene lookup returns CDR1 SGDLS and CDR2 YYNGEE. This CDR3 has 15 amino acids. CDR3 residues: CASSSGQGGLAGEIF. The CDR3 nucleotides are TGTGCCAGCAGCTCCGGACAGGGAGGGTTAGCGGGAGAGATCTTC.

The rearrangement joins TRBV30 to TRBJ2-3; 9 positions agree with TRBD2. Looked up from germline, CDR1 is GTSNPN and CDR2 is SVGIG (reference sequence). After removal of 4 bases from V and 11 bases from J, the junction contained 16 bases not matched to a gene. The CDR3 spans 15 residues. CDR3 residues: CAWKVTSGNIPRQYF. CDR3 sequence (DNA): TGTGCCTGGAAAGTGACTAGCGGAAATATACCGAGGCAGTATTTT. The whole variable domain, filled in from reference TRBV30 and TRBJ2-3, reads SQTIHQWPATLVQPVGSPLSLECTVEGTSNPNLYWYRQAAGRGLQLLFYSVGIGQISSEVPQNLSASRPQDRQFILSSKKLLLSDSGFYLCAWKVTSGNIPRQYFGPGTRLTVL.

The chain combines TRBV5-1 with TRBJ2-3; 9 nucleotides agree with TRBD2. The CDR3 runs to 14 residues. The J segment lost 2 bases and the V segment lost 5 bases, leaving 3 bases of the junction unmatched. The germline gives CDR1 SGHRS, CDR2 YFSETQ. CDR3 in amino acids: CASSPSGNTDTQYF. The CDR3 region has the DNA TGCGCCAGCAGTCCTAGCGGGAACACAGATACGCAGTATTTT.

In this sample, this clone turned up once. The chain uses TRBV7-9 and TRBJ2-3; 9 nucleotides agree with TRBD2. The CDR3 sequence is 19 residues long. After removal of 5 bases from V and 2 bases from J, the junction contained 17 bases not matched to a gene. CDR1 is SEHNR, CDR2 FQNEAQ, per germline (reference sequence). The chain's CDR3 is CASSKRTALAGNYTDTQYF. CDR3 coding DNA: TGTGCCAGCAGCAAACGAACCGCTCTAGCGGGGAACTACACAGATACGCAGTATTTT. The full variable domain, its missing parts supplied by reference TRBV7-9 and TRBJ2-3, is DTGVSQNPRHKITKRGQNVTFRCDPISEHNRLYWYRQTLGQGPEFLTYFQNEAQLEKSRLLSDRFSAERPKGSFSTLEIQRTEQGDSAMYLCASSKRTALAGNYTDTQYFGPGTRLTVL.

The CDR3 bases are TGTGCCAGCATAGTCCGGGACAGGGGACCCAGTGAAGCTTTCTTT. It codes for CASIVRDRGPSEAFF. The chain combines TRBV6-6 with TRBJ1-1; 10 bases match TRBD1. Germline V gene data show CDR1 as MNHNY and CDR2 as SVGAGI (reference sequence). This CDR3 is built from 15 residues. J was trimmed by 7 bases and V by 7 bases; bases with no gene match: 12.

The chain is built from TRBV6-1 and TRBJ1-1, with a possible D match to TRBD1 (6 bases). Germline V gene lookup returns CDR1 MNHNS and CDR2 SASEGT. Deletions cut 3 bases from V and 3 bases from J, with 8 bases between. The CDR3 covers 13 residues. The CDR3 spells CASSDRGDTEAFF. The CDR3 coding sequence is TGTGCCAGCAGTGACAGGGGTGACACTGAAGCTTTCTTT.

This clone was counted only a few times. This chain connects TRBV14 to TRBJ1-1; tentatively, D is TRBD1 (6 bases). With 6 bases removed from V and 11 bases from J, the gap between germline ends came to 13 bases. Germline V lookup: CDR1 SGHDN, CDR2 FVKESK. The CDR3 runs 11 residues. CDR3 in amino acids: CASRLQGRAFF. The CDR3, as DNA: TGTGCCAGCAGACTACAGGGTCGGGCTTTCTTT. Full variable domain (outside the CDR3, taken from reference TRBV14 and TRBJ1-1): EAGVTQFPSHSVIEKGQTVTLRCDPISGHDNLYWYRRVMGKEIKFLLHFVKESKQDESGMPNNRFLAERTGGTYSTLKVQPAELEDSGVYFCASRLQGRAFFGQGTRLTVV.

This clone was found once. An end of the junction does not agree with germline; a read error may underlie this. The rearrangement joins TRBV9 to TRBJ1-1, with a weak D call TRBD1 (6 bases). The CDR3 length is 13 residues. Germline CDR1 is SGDLS and CDR2 is YYNGEE. The CDR3 DNA sequence: TGTGCCAGCGGCGTAGGGGGGGGCACTGAAGCTTTCTTT. Translating it yields CASGVGGGTEAFF.